This entry describes one T cell receptor (beta chain). No antigen is known for it. These data come from a study of cytomegalovirus exposure and HLA in healthy donors. Whole-study findings and limits: Later examination showed HLA-associated TCR beta chains had greater clonal expansion than equally common others. In vitro testing confirmed a few CMV-associated chains as specific for CMV antigens. Roughly uniform depth of sequencing across donors was assumed in presence/absence analyses. Researchers had no immune exposure information except CMV serostatus available.

The PCR used 60 Vbeta and 13 Jbeta primers. Profiled with immunoSEQ multiplex PCR; TCRdb holds only in-frame clones, not every one. This sample yields 90,000 to 150,000 clones, of which 15% are seen a single time; 1.5% to 2% belongs to the top ten. Trimming took 4 bases from V and 1 from J; bases not matched to a gene: 14. CDR1 SGHTS and CDR2 YDEGEE come from the germline V gene. The CDR3 loop spans 19 amino acids. The chain has TRBV5-8 and TRBJ2-2; 9 bases agree with TRBD1. The specimen was PBMCs. This TCR was sampled from a woman younger than 35 in good health and CMV-seronegative. CDR3 loop: CASSQDRGSREVNTGELFF. Here the CDR3 DNA reads TGTGCCAGCAGCCAGGACAGGGGATCTCGGGAGGTGAACACCGGGGAGCTGTTTTTT.